What follows are 15 T cell receptor beta chains derived from one specimen sequenced in a study of blood T cell repertoires in COVID-19. Assay used: immunoSEQ multiplex PCR; TCRdb lists only in-frame clones, some missing. The sample records about 280,000 clones, roughly 87% being singletons. Source material: peripheral blood. Receptors originate from a man in his late teens or twenties with active or convalescent COVID-19.

This clone was picked up one time. V is TRBV29-1 and J is TRBJ1-2; 7 nucleotides agree with TRBD1. Germline CDR1 SQVTM, CDR2 ANQGSEA. CDR3 length: 14 residues. Trimming at V came to 4 bases and at J to 1 base, leaving 6 bases not matched to a gene. The CDR3 coding sequence is TGCAGCGTTGTGCAGGGGGTTCTTAACTATGGCTACACCTTC. Protein product: CSVVQGVLNYGYTF. The whole variable domain, remainder taken from reference TRBV29-1 and TRBJ1-2, is SAVISQKPSRDICQRGTSLTIQCQVDSQVTMMFWYRQQPGQSLTLIATANQGSEATYESGFVIDKFPISRPNLTFSTLTVSNMSPEDSSIYLCSVVQGVLNYGYTFGSGTRLTVV.

The V call is TRBV5-6, the J call TRBJ1-1; D remains unclear. The CDR3 spans 13 residues. Trimming took 3 bases from V and 0 from J, leaving 6 bases between them. The germline V gene encodes CDR1 SGHDT and CDR2 YYEEEE. The DNA for the CDR3 is TGTGCCAGCAGCTCTTACATGAACACTGAAGCTTTCTTT. This gives the protein CASSSYMNTEAFF. Full variable domain (remainder filled in from reference TRBV5-6 and TRBJ1-1): DAGVTQSPTHLIKTRGQQVTLRCSPKSGHDTVSWYQQALGQGPQFIFQYYEEEERQRGNFPDRFSGHQFPNYSSELNVNALLLGDSALYLCASSSYMNTEAFFGQGTRLTVV.

DNA for the CDR3: TGCGCCAGCAGCCAGAGAGCCTCGGGGATCTACAATGAGCAGTTCTTC. Protein: CASSQRASGIYNEQFF. The chain uses TRBV4-1 and TRBJ2-1, with D maybe TRBD2 (5 bases). The CDR3 totals 16 residues. Trimming removed 3 bases at V and 3 bases at J, with 15 bases between. CDR1 and CDR2 (germline): MGHRA, YSYEKL.

The V gene is TRBV2, the J gene TRBJ2-1; the match to TRBD2 covers 10 bases. Germline V lookup: CDR1 SNHLY, CDR2 FYNNEI. CDR3 length equals 15 residues. V was clipped by 5 bases and J by 4 bases; unmatched bases: 5. The CDR3 spells CASSLAGGGYNEQFF. DNA for the CDR3: TGTGCCAGCAGTTTAGCGGGGGGCGGGTACAATGAGCAGTTCTTC.

J is TRBJ2-3 and V is TRBV7-3, with TRBD1 as a possible D gene (6 bases). Germline CDR1 is SGHTA and CDR2 is FQGTGA. Trimming removed 5 bases at V and 1 base at J, with 10 bases between. The CDR3 runs to 14 residues. In DNA form, the CDR3 reads TGTGCCAGCAGCGACAAGGGGGGCACAGATACGCAGTATTTT. Residues: CASSDKGGTDTQYF. Full variable domain (missing parts from reference TRBV7-3 and TRBJ2-3): GAGVSQTPSNKVTEKGKYVELRCDPISGHTALYWYRQSLGQGPEFLIYFQGTGAADDSGLPNDRFFAVRPEGSVSTLKIQRTERGDSAVYLCASSDKGGTDTQYFGPGTRLTVL.

This clone showed up just a few times. V gene TRBV19 combines with J gene TRBJ2-1, with TRBD2 identical over 9 bases. Germline V gene sequence: CDR1 LNHDA, CDR2 SQIVND (reference sequence). The junction had 11 bases not matched to a gene; V was cut back by 5 bases and J by 9 bases. This CDR3 is built from 15 residues. CDR3 DNA sequence: TGTGCCAGTAGTGCCCTAGCGGGGACCGGGGTTGAGCAGTTCTTC. It codes for CASSALAGTGVEQFF.

The rearrangement links TRBV12-3 or TRBV12-4 to TRBJ1-2, with a weak D call TRBD1 (6 bases). The CDR3 consists of 12 residues. V was pared by 9 bases and J by 5 bases, with 13 bases between. CDR3 protein: CASTGSWYGYTF. In DNA form, the CDR3 reads TGTGCCAGTACAGGGTCATGGTATGGCTACACCTTC.

V gene TRBV5-4 combines with J gene TRBJ2-7, with 10 bases lining up with TRBD2. Germline V lookup: CDR1 SGHNT, CDR2 YYREEE (reference sequence). V was clipped by 1 base and J by 3 bases; unmatched bases: 4. The CDR3 extends over 15 amino acids. The CDR3 DNA follows: TGTGCCAGCAGCTTGCCCCTAGCGGGAGTCTACGAGCAGTACTTC. Encoded protein: CASSLPLAGVYEQYF.

The V gene is TRBV9, the J gene TRBJ2-1; 8 nucleotides line up with TRBD2. Unmatched junction bases numbered 8, after V lost 0 bases and J lost 3 bases. Per the germline V gene, CDR1 is SGDLS and CDR2 is YYNGEE. The CDR3 sequence is 17 residues long. CDR3 protein: CASSVAGGASIYNEQFF. The DNA of the CDR3 is TGTGCCAGCAGCGTAGCCGGGGGGGCCTCAATCTACAATGAGCAGTTCTTC. Complete variable domain (other parts from reference TRBV9 and TRBJ2-1): DSGVTQTPKHLITATGQRVTLRCSPRSGDLSVYWYQQSLDQGLQFLIQYYNGEERAKGNILERFSAQQFPDLHSELNLSSLELGDSALYFCASSVAGGASIYNEQFFGPGTRLTVL.

As regards this clone: A much larger clone differs from this one at a single base, so this may be a read error. The chain recombines TRBV29-1 with TRBJ2-1, with TRBD2 matching 7 bases. This CDR3 is 12 amino acids long. Germline assignment: CDR1 SQVTM and CDR2 ANQGSEA. Germline trimming cut 2 bases from V and 7 bases from J; bases unmatched to any gene: 2. The DNA for the CDR3 is TGCAGCGTTGAACGGGGAGGGAATGAGCAGTTCTTC. This translates into CSVERGGNEQFF.

The chain uses TRBV2 and TRBJ2-7, with TRBD1 matching 8 bases. With V trimmed by 7 bases and J by 3 bases, 8 bases remained unmatched. CDR1 is SNHLY, CDR2 FYNNEI, per germline. The CDR3 length is 14 residues. The CDR3 here is CASNGGTGNYEQYF. In nucleotides, the CDR3 is TGTGCCAGCAATGGGGGGACAGGAAACTACGAGCAGTACTTC.

The chain carries TRBV10-3 and TRBJ2-5, with D tentatively TRBD1 (5 bases). Germline-derived CDR1 and CDR2 are ENHRY and SYGVKD. V was clipped by 6 bases and J by 2 bases, with 7 bases between them. There are 12 residues in the CDR3. The chain's CDR3 is CAIRGDQETQYF. CDR3 sequence (DNA): TGTGCCATCAGAGGGGATCAAGAGACCCAGTACTTC.

The DNA of the CDR3 is TGTGCCAGCAGCTTAGCTTCCAGCCTCGGGACTAATGAAAAACTGTTTTTT. Its protein product is CASSLASSLGTNEKLFF. V is TRBV11-2 and J is TRBJ1-4; D gene ambiguous. Deletions cut 1 base from V and 2 bases from J, with 14 bases between. Germline V gene lookup returns CDR1 SGHAT and CDR2 FQNNGV. CDR3 size: 17 residues.

The chain is built from TRBV2 and TRBJ1-2; possible D gene TRBD1, 5 bases. Per germline, CDR1 SNHLY and CDR2 FYNNEI. The V gene lost 3 bases and the J gene lost 3 bases, with 17 bases spanning the gap. The CDR3 has 16 amino acids. The CDR3 DNA follows: TGTGCCAGCAGTGATGTTTTCCGGGCACAGGACTATGGCTACACCTTC. Amino acids: CASSDVFRAQDYGYTF.

The count of this clone is one. The chain carries TRBV7-9 and TRBJ1-2; 8 bases agree with TRBD1. Germline CDR1 SEHNR, CDR2 FQNEAQ (reference sequence). This CDR3 has 14 residues. The trim removed 5 bases at V and 6 bases at J, leaving 8 bases unmatched. DNA for the CDR3: TGTGCCAGCAGCCCGGGGACAGGTTTCAATGGCTACACCTTC. It is translated as CASSPGTGFNGYTF.